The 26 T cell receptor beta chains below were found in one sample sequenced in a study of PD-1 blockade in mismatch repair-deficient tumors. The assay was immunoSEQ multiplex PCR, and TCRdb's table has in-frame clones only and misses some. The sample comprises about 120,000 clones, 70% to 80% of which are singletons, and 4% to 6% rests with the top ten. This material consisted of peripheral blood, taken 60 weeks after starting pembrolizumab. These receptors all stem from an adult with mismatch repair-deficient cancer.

This chain's CDR3 is CASRPGTEIFYEQYF. The CDR3 coding sequence is TGTGCCAGCAGGCCCGGGACAGAAATATTCTACGAGCAGTACTTC. The V and J genes are TRBV6-5 and TRBJ2-7, with TRBD1 matching over 7 bases. CDR1 and CDR2 (germline): MNHEY, SVGAGI. J was trimmed by 3 bases and V by 6 bases; bases with no gene match: 11. The CDR3 has 15 amino acids.

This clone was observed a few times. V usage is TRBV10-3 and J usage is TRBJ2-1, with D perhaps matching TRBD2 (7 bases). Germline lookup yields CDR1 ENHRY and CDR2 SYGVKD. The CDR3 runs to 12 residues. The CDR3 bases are TGTGCAACCGCGGGAGCAGGGGATGAGCAGTTCTTC. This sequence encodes CATAGAGDEQFF.

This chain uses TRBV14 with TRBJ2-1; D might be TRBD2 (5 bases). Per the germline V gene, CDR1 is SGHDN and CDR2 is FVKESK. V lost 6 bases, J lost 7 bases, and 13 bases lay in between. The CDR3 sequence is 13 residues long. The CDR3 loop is CASSQTPGNEQFF. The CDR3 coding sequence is TGTGCCAGCAGTCAAACCCCGGGAAATGAGCAGTTCTTC.

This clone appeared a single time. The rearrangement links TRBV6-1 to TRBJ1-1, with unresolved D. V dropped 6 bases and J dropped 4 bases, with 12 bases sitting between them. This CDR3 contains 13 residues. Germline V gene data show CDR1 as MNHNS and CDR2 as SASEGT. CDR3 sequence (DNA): TGTGCCAGCAGCCGGTCCTTGGGCACTGAAGCTTTCTTT. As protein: CASSRSLGTEAFF.

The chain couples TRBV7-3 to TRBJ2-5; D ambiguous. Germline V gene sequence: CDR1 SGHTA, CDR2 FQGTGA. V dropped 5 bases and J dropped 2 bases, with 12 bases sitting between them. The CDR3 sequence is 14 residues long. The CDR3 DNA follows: TGTGCCAGCAGCCGTGCTACATCTCAAGAGACCCAGTACTTC. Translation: CASSRATSQETQYF.

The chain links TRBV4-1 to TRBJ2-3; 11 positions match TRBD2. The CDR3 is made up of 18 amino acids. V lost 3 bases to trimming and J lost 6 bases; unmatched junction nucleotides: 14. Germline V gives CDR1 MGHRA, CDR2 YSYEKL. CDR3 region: CASSHLIAHSGREDTQYF. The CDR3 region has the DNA TGCGCCAGCAGCCACCTAATAGCACATAGCGGGAGGGAGGATACGCAGTATTTT.

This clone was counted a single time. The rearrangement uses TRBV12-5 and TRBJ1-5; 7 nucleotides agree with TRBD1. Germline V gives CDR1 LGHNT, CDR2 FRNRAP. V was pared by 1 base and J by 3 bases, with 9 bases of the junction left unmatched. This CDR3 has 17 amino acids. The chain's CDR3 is CASGLELSGQINQPQHF. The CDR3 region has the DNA TGTGCTAGTGGTTTGGAGCTCTCGGGACAGATCAATCAGCCCCAGCATTTT.

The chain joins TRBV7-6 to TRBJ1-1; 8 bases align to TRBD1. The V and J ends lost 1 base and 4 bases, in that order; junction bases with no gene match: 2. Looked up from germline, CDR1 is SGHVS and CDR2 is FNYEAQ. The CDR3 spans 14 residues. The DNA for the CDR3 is TGTGCCAGCAGCTTAGGACAGGGGTTCACTGAAGCTTTCTTT. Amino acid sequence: CASSLGQGFTEAFF.

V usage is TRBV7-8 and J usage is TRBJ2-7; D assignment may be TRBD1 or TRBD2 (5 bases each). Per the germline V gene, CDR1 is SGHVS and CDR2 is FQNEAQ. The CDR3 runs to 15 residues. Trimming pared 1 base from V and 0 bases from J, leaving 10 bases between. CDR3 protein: CASSLERGTSYEQYF. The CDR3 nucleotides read TGTGCCAGCAGCTTAGAACGTGGGACCTCCTACGAGCAGTACTTC.

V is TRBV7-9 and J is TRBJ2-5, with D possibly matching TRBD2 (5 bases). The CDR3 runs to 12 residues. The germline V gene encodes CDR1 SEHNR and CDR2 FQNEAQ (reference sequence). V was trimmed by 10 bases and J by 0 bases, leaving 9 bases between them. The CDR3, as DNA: TGTGCCACCGACGGGAACCAAGAGACCCAGTACTTC. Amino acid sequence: CATDGNQETQYF.

CDR3 sequence reads: CASSSGEGNQPQHF. The CDR3 coding sequence is TGTGCCAGCAGCTCCGGGGAGGGAAATCAGCCCCAGCATTTT. The chain combines TRBV7-2 with TRBJ1-5; D remains ambiguous. This CDR3 region has 14 residues. Germline V gene sequence: CDR1 SGHTA, CDR2 FQGNSA. V lost 4 bases and J 4 bases, leaving 11 bases between the germline ends.

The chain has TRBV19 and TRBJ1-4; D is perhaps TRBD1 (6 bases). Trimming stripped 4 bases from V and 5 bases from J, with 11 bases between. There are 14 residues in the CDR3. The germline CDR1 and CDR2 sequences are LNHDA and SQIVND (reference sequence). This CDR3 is CASSNLGQNEKLFF. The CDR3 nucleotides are TGTGCCAGTAGTAACCTTGGACAGAATGAAAAACTGTTTTTT.

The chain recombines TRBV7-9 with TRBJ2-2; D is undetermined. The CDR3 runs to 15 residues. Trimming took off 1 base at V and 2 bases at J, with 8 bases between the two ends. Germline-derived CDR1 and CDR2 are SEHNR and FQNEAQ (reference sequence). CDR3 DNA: TGTGCCAGCAGCTTAGATGGGCGAAACACCGGGGAGCTGTTTTTT. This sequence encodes CASSLDGRNTGELFF.

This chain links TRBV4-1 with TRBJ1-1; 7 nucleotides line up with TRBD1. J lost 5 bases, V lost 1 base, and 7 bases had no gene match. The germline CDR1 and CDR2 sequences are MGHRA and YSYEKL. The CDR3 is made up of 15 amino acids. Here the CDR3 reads CASSQVDREGTEAFF. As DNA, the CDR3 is TGCGCCAGCAGCCAAGTCGACAGGGAGGGGACTGAAGCTTTCTTT.

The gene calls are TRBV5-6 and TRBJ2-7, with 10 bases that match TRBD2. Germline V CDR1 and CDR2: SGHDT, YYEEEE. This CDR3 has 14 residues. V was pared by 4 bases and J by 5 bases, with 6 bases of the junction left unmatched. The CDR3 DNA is TGTGCCAGCAGCGGACCTAGCGGGAGCAACGAGCAGTACTTC. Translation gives CASSGPSGSNEQYF.

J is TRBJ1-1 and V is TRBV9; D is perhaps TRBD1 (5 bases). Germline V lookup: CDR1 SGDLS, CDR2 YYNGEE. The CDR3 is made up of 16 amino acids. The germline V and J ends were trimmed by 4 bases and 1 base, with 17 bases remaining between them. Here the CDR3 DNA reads TGTGCCAGCAGCCAACCGCCGTCAGGGAAGAACACTGAAGCTTTCTTT. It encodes CASSQPPSGKNTEAFF. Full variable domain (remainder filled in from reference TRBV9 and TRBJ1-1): DSGVTQTPKHLITATGQRVTLRCSPRSGDLSVYWYQQSLDQGLQFLIQYYNGEERAKGNILERFSAQQFPDLHSELNLSSLELGDSALYFCASSQPPSGKNTEAFFGQGTRLTVV.

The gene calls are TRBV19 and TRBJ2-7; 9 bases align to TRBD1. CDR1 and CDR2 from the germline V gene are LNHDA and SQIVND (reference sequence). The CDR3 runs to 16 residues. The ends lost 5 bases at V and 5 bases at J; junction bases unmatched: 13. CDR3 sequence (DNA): TGTGCCAGTAGTCCAAATGCCGGGACAGGGTCCCACGAGCAGTACTTC. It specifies CASSPNAGTGSHEQYF. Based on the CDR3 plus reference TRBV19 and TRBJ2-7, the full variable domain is DGGITQSPKYLFRKEGQNVTLSCEQNLNHDAMYWYRQDPGQGLRLIYYSQIVNDFQKGDIAEGYSVSREKKESFPLTVTSAQKNPTAFYLCASSPNAGTGSHEQYFGPGTRLTVT.

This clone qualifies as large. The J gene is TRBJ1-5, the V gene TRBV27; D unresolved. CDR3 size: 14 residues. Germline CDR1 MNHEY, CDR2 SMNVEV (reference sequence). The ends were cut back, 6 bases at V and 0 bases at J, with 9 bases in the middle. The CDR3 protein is CASRAQSSNQPQHF. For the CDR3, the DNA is TGTGCCAGCAGGGCCCAGAGTAGCAATCAGCCCCAGCATTTT.

CDR3 amino acids: CASSQEPYNEQFF. The CDR3 DNA sequence: TGCGCCAGCAGCCAAGAACCGTACAATGAGCAGTTCTTC. This chain uses TRBV4-3 with TRBJ2-1; D not certain. Trimming took off 0 bases at V and 4 bases at J, with 4 bases between the two ends. Germline assignment: CDR1 LGHNA and CDR2 YSLEER. The CDR3 loop spans 13 amino acids.

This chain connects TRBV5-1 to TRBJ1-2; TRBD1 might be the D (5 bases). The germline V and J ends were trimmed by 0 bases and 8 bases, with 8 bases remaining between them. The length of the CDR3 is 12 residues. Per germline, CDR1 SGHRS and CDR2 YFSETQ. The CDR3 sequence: CASSLAGDGYTF. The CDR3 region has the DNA TGCGCCAGCAGCTTGGCCGGGGACGGCTACACCTTC.

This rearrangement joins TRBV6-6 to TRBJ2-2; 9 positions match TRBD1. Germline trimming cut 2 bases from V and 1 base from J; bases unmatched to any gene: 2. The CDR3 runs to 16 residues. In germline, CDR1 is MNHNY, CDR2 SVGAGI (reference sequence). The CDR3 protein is CASSYGTGMNTGELFF. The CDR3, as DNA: TGTGCCAGCAGTTACGGGACAGGGATGAACACCGGGGAGCTGTTTTTT.

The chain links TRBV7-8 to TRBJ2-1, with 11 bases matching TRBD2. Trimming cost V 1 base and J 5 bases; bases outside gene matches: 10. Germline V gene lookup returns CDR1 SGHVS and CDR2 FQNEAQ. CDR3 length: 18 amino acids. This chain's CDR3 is CASSLVRTSGLRNNEQFF. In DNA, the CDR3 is TGTGCCAGCAGCTTAGTAAGGACTAGCGGGCTCAGAAACAATGAGCAGTTCTTC.

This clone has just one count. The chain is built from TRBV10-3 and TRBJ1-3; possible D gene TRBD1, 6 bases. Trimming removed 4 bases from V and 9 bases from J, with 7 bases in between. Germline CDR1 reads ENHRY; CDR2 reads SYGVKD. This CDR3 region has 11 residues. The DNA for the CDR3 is TGTGCCATCAGTGGGGGGGCCACCATATATTTT. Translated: CAISGGATIYF.

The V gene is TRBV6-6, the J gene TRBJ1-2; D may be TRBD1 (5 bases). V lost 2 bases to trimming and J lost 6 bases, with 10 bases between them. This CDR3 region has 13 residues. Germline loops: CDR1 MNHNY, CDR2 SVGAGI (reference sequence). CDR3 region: CASSYMGVDGYTF. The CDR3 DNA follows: TGTGCCAGCAGTTACATGGGGGTGGATGGCTACACCTTC.

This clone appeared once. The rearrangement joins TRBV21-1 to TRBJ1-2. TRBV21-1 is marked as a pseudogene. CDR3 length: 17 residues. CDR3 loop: CASKTRDTFRGGYGYTF. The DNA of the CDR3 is TGTGCCAGCAAGACGAGAGACACTTTTCGAGGCGGATATGGCTACACCTTC.

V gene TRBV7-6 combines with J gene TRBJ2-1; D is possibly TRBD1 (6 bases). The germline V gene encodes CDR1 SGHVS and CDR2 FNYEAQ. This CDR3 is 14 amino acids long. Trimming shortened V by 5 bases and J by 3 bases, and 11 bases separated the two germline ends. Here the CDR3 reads CASSLRDNYNEQFF. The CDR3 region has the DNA TGTGCCAGCAGCCTACGGGACAACTACAATGAGCAGTTCTTC.